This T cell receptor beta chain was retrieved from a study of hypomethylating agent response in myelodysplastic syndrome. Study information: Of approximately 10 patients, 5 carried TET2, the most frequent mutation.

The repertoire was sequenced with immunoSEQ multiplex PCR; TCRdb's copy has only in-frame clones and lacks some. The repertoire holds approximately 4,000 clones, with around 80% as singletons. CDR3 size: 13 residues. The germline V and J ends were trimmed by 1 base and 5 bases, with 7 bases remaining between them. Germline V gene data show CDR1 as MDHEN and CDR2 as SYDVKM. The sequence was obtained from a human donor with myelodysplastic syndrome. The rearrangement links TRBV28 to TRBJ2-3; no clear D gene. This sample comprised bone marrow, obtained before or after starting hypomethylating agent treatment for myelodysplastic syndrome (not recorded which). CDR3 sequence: CASSLSYQDTQYF. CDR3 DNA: TGTGCCAGCAGTTTATCGTACCAAGATACGCAGTATTTT.